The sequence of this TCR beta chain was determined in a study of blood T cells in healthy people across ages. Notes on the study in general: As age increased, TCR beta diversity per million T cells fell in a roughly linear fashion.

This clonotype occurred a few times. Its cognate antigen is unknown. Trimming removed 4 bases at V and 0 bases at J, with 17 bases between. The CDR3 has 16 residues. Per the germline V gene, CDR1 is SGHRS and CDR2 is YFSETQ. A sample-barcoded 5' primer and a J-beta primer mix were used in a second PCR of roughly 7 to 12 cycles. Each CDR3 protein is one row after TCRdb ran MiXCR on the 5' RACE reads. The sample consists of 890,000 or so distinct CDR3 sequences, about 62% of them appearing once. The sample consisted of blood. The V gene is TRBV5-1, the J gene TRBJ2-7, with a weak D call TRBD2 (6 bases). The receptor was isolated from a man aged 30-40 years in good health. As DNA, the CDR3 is TGCGCCAGCAGCCCATTAGCGGATATCAGCTCCTACGAGCAGTACTTC. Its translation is CASSPLADISSYEQYF.